Included here is one T cell receptor (beta chain) sequence, with context. The data are from a study of T cell changes during pregnancy in multiple sclerosis. The germline V gene encodes CDR1 SGDLS and CDR2 YYNGEE. V shed 2 bases, J shed 5 bases, and the junction held 14 bases outside the gene matches. The CDR3 sequence is 17 residues long. Method: immunoSEQ multiplex PCR; TCRdb's copy keeps in-frame clones and lacks some. The sample yields tens of thousands of clones, over 70% seen once. The V gene is TRBV9, the J gene TRBJ1-1, with TRBD1 identical over 8 bases. This sample comprised peripheral blood, obtained in the first trimester of pregnancy. The sequence was collected from a female donor in good health, enrolled as a control in a pregnancy study. The CDR3 reads CASSVGVRTGYGTEAFF. Here the CDR3 DNA reads TGTGCCAGCAGCGTTGGAGTCCGGACAGGGTACGGTACTGAAGCTTTCTTT.